Following are 25 T cell receptor beta chains from one sample sequenced in a study of cytomegalovirus exposure and HLA in healthy donors. In the PCR, 60 Vbeta and 13 Jbeta primers were used. Clones were read by immunoSEQ multiplex PCR, and TCRdb kept only the in-frame ones, dropping some. The data hold 120,000 or so clones, with about 85% observed a single time. The sample comprised PBMCs. Receptors originate from a man in his late teens or twenties in good health and CMV-seropositive.

V and J are TRBV7-8 and TRBJ2-1, with D perhaps TRBD1 (7 bases). The CDR3 sequence is 14 residues long. Per the germline V gene, CDR1 is SGHVS and CDR2 is FQNEAQ. The V gene lost 5 bases and the J gene lost 10 bases, with 18 bases spanning the gap. The DNA for the CDR3 is TGTGCCAGCAGCGAATCAACGACAGGGAGGGAGCAGTTCTTC. Its translation: CASSESTTGREQFF.

This clone was seen a single time. The V call is TRBV5-1, the J call TRBJ2-3; D unclear. Germline V gives CDR1 SGHRS, CDR2 YFSETQ. Trimming left V 0 bases short and J 4 bases short, with 6 bases between. The length of the CDR3 is 13 residues. The CDR3 DNA is TGCGCCAGCAGCTTGGCGCGATCAGATACGCAGTATTTT. Translation gives CASSLARSDTQYF.

The table lists this clone with a few counts. This rearrangement joins TRBV4-3 to TRBJ1-1, with D perhaps TRBD1 (6 bases). V was trimmed by 2 bases and J by 1 base, leaving 11 bases between them. Germline V CDR1 and CDR2: LGHNA, YSLEER. The CDR3 runs to 15 residues. The chain's CDR3 is CASSQWGQGNTEAFF. The CDR3 DNA sequence: TGCGCCAGCAGCCAATGGGGGCAGGGGAACACTGAAGCTTTCTTT.

V is TRBV7-9 and J is TRBJ2-3; 7 bases fit TRBD2. Germline trimming cut 4 bases from V and 7 bases from J; bases unmatched to any gene: 11. CDR1 is SEHNR, CDR2 FQNEAQ, per germline (reference sequence). The CDR3 is made up of 15 amino acids. The CDR3 nucleotides are TGTGCCAGCAGCTCCGAACAGACTAGCTTGCATACGCAGTATTTT. Translated, it gives CASSSEQTSLHTQYF.

V is TRBV25-1 and J is TRBJ2-7, with 9 bases that match TRBD1. The germline gives CDR1 MGHDK, CDR2 SYGVNS. CDR3 length equals 13 residues. V trimming: 4 bases; J trimming: 6 bases; junction bases outside the gene matches: 4. The CDR3 bases are TGTGCCAGCAGTGGTGGGACAGGGCGCGAGCAGTACTTC. Protein product: CASSGGTGREQYF.

This clone was detected once. This rearrangement joins TRBV9 to TRBJ2-3; TRBD1 is a possible D gene (5 bases). The CDR3 length is 12 residues. V lost 3 bases and J lost 3, with 5 bases in between. The V gene's germline CDR1 is SGDLS and CDR2 YYNGEE. Here the CDR3 DNA reads TGTGCCAGCAGCGACAGGACAGATACGCAGTATTTT. Amino acids: CASSDRTDTQYF.

The rearrangement links TRBV15 to TRBJ1-5; 8 positions agree with TRBD1. The CDR3 totals 15 residues. V lost 3 bases to trimming and J lost 5 bases; unmatched junction nucleotides: 6. CDR1 and CDR2 from the germline V gene are LNHNV and YYDKDF (reference sequence). CDR3 protein: CATSSDQGAYQPQHF. CDR3 nucleotide sequence: TGTGCCACCAGCAGTGACCAGGGGGCATATCAGCCCCAGCATTTT.

The table lists this clone with a count of one. The chain recombines TRBV30 with TRBJ1-1; 8 bases match TRBD1. The CDR3 spans 14 residues. The trim removed 0 bases at V and 3 bases at J, leaving 3 bases unmatched. The germline CDR1 and CDR2 sequences are GTSNPN and SVGIG (reference sequence). In DNA, the CDR3 is TGTGCCTGGAGTGTTAACAGGGGGTACACTGAAGCTTTCTTT. Translating gives CAWSVNRGYTEAFF.

J is TRBJ1-5 and V is TRBV6-1; D unresolved. V shed 1 base and J shed 11 bases, with 12 bases lying between them. The CDR3 extends over 13 amino acids. Germline CDR1 is MNHNS and CDR2 is SASEGT. The CDR3 spells CASSEEGGLTQHF. The CDR3 region has the DNA TGTGCCAGCAGTGAAGAAGGCGGGCTAACCCAGCATTTT.

V usage is TRBV9 and J usage is TRBJ2-2; TRBD2 agrees at 8 bases. Germline lookup yields CDR1 SGDLS and CDR2 YYNGEE. The CDR3 covers 17 residues. V shed 4 bases, J shed 8 bases, and the junction held 16 bases outside the gene matches. The CDR3 spells CASSSATGTSFFGELFF. The CDR3 bases are TGTGCCAGCAGCTCAGCCACCGGGACTAGTTTCTTTGGGGAGCTGTTTTTT.

The gene calls are TRBV4-3 and TRBJ2-2; 11 positions match TRBD2. The CDR3 is 17 residues long. J gave up 6 bases and V 3 bases, and 9 bases lay outside the gene matches. Germline V CDR1 and CDR2: LGHNA, YSLEER. The CDR3 DNA is TGCGCCAGCAGCCAGTATAGCGGGGGGGCCGTTCCCGGGGAGCTGTTTTTT. The encoded protein is CASSQYSGGAVPGELFF.

On this clone itself: At one end the junction does not follow the germline gene, possibly because of a read error. This chain connects TRBV7-9 to TRBJ1-2; the D gene is possibly TRBD1 (6 bases). Germline-derived CDR1 and CDR2 are SEHNR and FQNEAQ (reference sequence). The CDR3 loop spans 18 amino acids. As DNA, the CDR3 is TGTTCCAGCACCCCCCCGGAGCTAGGGGGAGCTACTAACTATGGCTACACCTTC. The encoded protein is CSSTPPELGGATNYGYTF.

V gene TRBV12-5 combines with J gene TRBJ2-1, with unresolved D. The CDR3 extends over 16 amino acids. V was cut by 0 bases and J by 5 bases, with 14 bases left in between. Germline loops: CDR1 LGHNT, CDR2 FRNRAP. CDR3 nucleotides: TGTGCTAGTGGTTTGGTACAGTCCGGATTCAACAATGAGCAGTTCTTC. This translates into CASGLVQSGFNNEQFF.

Details on this clone: Different DNA sequences within this sample yield the same CDR3. The chain couples TRBV25-1 to TRBJ2-3, with a weak D call TRBD1 (6 bases). V lost 3 bases to trimming and J lost 1 base, with 11 bases between them. This CDR3 is built from 15 residues. In germline, CDR1 is MGHDK, CDR2 SYGVNS. The CDR3 region is CASSEAGVGTDTQYF. The CDR3 nucleotides read TGTGCCAGCAGTGAGGCAGGGGTCGGCACAGATACGCAGTATTTT.

V and J are TRBV11-2 and TRBJ2-2; 13 positions match TRBD2. V shed 5 bases and J 4 bases; nucleotides not matched to a gene: 1. Germline CDR1 and CDR2: SGHAT and FQNNGV. The CDR3 loop spans 15 amino acids. The CDR3 spells CASSRLAGGTGELFF. CDR3 coding DNA: TGTGCCAGCAGCAGACTAGCGGGAGGCACCGGGGAGCTGTTTTTT.

This clone appeared a single time. The gene calls are TRBV18 and TRBJ2-4; 8 nucleotides line up with TRBD1. Germline values: CDR1 KGHSH, CDR2 LQKENI. CDR3 length: 19 amino acids. Trimming at V came to 2 bases and at J to 5 bases, leaving 17 bases not matched to a gene. The CDR3, as DNA: TGTGCCAGCTCACCAGCGCCTCACCGCCTGGACAGGGCGGAAAACATTCAGTACTTC. Translation gives CASSPAPHRLDRAENIQYF.

The chain carries TRBV19 and TRBJ1-6; 10 positions match TRBD1. With 5 bases clipped from V and 16 bases from J, the junction kept 14 bases outside the gene matches. CDR1 and CDR2 (germline): LNHDA, SQIVND (reference sequence). The CDR3 consists of 15 residues. The DNA of the CDR3 is TGTGCCAGTAGTCCATCGACAGGGGGCTTTGTTGCTCTCCACTTT. Its translation: CASSPSTGGFVALHF.

CDR3 region: CASDASGLYGYTF. The CDR3 DNA is TGTGCCAGTGACGCTTCAGGGCTCTATGGCTACACCTTC. The J gene is TRBJ1-2, the V gene TRBV19, with TRBD1 as a possible D gene (5 bases). This CDR3 comprises 13 residues. The germline V gene encodes CDR1 LNHDA and CDR2 SQIVND (reference sequence). With 8 bases removed from V and 4 bases from J, the gap between germline ends came to 14 bases.

CDR3 bases: TGCGCCAGCAGCCAAGAATCGACAGCGAAAGGGGGGAACACTGAAGCTTTCTTT. Protein product: CASSQESTAKGGNTEAFF. V gene TRBV4-3 combines with J gene TRBJ1-1; D perhaps matches TRBD1 (6 bases). Per the germline V gene, CDR1 is LGHNA and CDR2 is YSLEER. The CDR3 is 18 amino acids. The V gene lost 0 bases and the J gene lost 1 base, with 18 bases spanning the gap.

This chain links TRBV6-5 with TRBJ2-7; maybe TRBD1 (5 bases). Per germline, CDR1 MNHEY and CDR2 SVGAGI. This CDR3 contains 14 residues. The V and J ends lost 6 bases and 6 bases respectively, with 18 bases between them. The CDR3 reads CASSQLQEISEQYF. The CDR3 nucleotides are TGTGCCAGCAGCCAGTTACAGGAAATCAGCGAGCAGTACTTC.

Only a few counts were recorded for this clone. The chain couples TRBV6-5 to TRBJ1-1; D perhaps matches TRBD1 (6 bases). This CDR3 spans 12 amino acids. Germline V lookup: CDR1 MNHEY, CDR2 SVGAGI. The V and J ends lost 2 bases and 8 bases respectively, with 9 bases between them. The CDR3 is CASSYGQTEAFF. The CDR3 nucleotides read TGTGCCAGCAGTTACGGACAGACGGAAGCTTTCTTT.

V is TRBV9 and J is TRBJ2-7; TRBD1 agrees at 7 bases. The germline V gene encodes CDR1 SGDLS and CDR2 YYNGEE. V was pared by 2 bases and J by 2 bases, with 4 bases of the junction left unmatched. The CDR3 spans 14 residues. In nucleotides, the CDR3 is TGTGCCAGCAGCGTGGGACAGAGCACCTACGAGCAGTACTTC. Translated, it gives CASSVGQSTYEQYF.

The V call is TRBV7-8, the J call TRBJ2-3, with D maybe TRBD1 (5 bases). Germline lookup yields CDR1 SGHVS and CDR2 FQNEAQ. The CDR3 has 12 amino acids. V was trimmed by 4 bases and J by 3 bases, leaving 5 bases between them. The CDR3: CASSSGTDTQYF. In DNA form, the CDR3 reads TGTGCCAGCAGCTCAGGGACAGATACGCAGTATTTT.

The chain employs TRBV9 and TRBJ1-1; TRBD1 agrees at 7 bases. V lost 3 bases, J lost 6 bases, and 2 bases stayed unmatched. This CDR3 region has 12 residues. Germline CDR1 reads SGDLS; CDR2 reads YYNGEE. The CDR3 is CASSAGTAEAFF. The CDR3, as DNA: TGTGCCAGCAGCGCCGGGACAGCTGAAGCTTTCTTT.

V is TRBV30 and J is TRBJ2-3; maybe TRBD2 (5 bases). Germline CDR1 reads GTSNPN; CDR2 reads SVGIG (reference sequence). This CDR3 has 10 amino acids. V gave up 5 bases and J gave up 8 bases, with 8 bases separating them. CDR3 region: CAWLGVTQYF. As DNA, the CDR3 is TGTGCCTGGCTCGGGGTTACGCAGTATTTT.